The sequence of this T cell receptor beta chain was determined in a study of T cell repertoires in cytomegalovirus infection. Germline loops: CDR1 SQVTM, CDR2 ANQGSEA. This CDR3 has 13 amino acids. V was clipped by 0 bases and J by 6 bases, with 8 bases between them. General observations from the study: HLA-C-restricted CMV clonotypes gave the most frequent clonotype in two of eight donors.

Worth noting for this clonotype: Its target is not known.

MiXCR was run by TCRdb on the reads, yielding one entry per CDR3 protein. The profile shows around 71,000 distinct CDR3 sequences, approximately 22% of them singletons. Material: CD8+ T cells from cultured PBMCs, obtained from culture after CMV antigen stimulation. The clonotype was recovered from a human donor in good health (CMV status not recorded). Some clones in this sample may be carry-over from other donors' samples. This chain connects TRBV29-1 to TRBJ2-2; D is tentatively TRBD1 or TRBD2 (6 bases each). The CDR3 bases are TGCAGCGTTGAAGAAGGGGGGCCCGGGGAGCTGTTTTTT. Residues: CSVEEGGPGELFF.